Listed here are 23 T cell receptor beta chains from one sample, sequenced in a study of regulatory T cells in long-lasting Graves disease (dated by TCRdb to the early 2020s). The library was built by means of multiplex PCR. Sequencing used an Illumina HiSeq 4000. TCR beta libraries were built with iRepertoire HTBI primers and Arm-PCR amplification of CDR3 regions. The raw public reads went through TCRdb reprocessing: fastp at Q25, MiXCR clone calling, in-frame beta chains kept. All rows with the same CDR3 protein become a single entry with the most common DNA and genes. A total of hundreds of thousands of distinct CDR3 sequences appear in this sample, over 15% of them only once. 25% to 30% of the sample is taken by the ten largest. The sample's time point label, decoded: newly diagnosed GD, antithyroid drugs for less than 3 months. For both TCR sequencing and RNA sequencing, RNA was extracted from PBMCs in TRIzol.

This same sample was also part of a study on T cells in Graves' hyperthyroidism and ophthalmopathy.

Sample: peripheral blood mononuclear cells (PBMCs), taken at new diagnosis, from a patient treated with antithyroid drugs. The receptors were gathered from a man aged 35-49 years with Graves disease. Donor details come from another sample of the same person, matched by shared clones.

The sample holds a few counts of this clonotype. For the CDR3, the DNA is TGCGCCAGTGCCGGGACAGGGGTCTACGAGCAGTACTTC. Its translation is CASAGTGVYEQYF. The chain couples TRBV4-1 to TRBJ2-7, with 10 bases aligning to TRBD1. The CDR3 runs to 13 residues. Trimming took 9 bases from V and 3 from J; bases not matched to a gene: 5. Germline loops: CDR1 MGHRA, CDR2 YSYEKL.

This clonotype was observed many times. This chain links TRBV6-1 with TRBJ2-1; D unresolved. The length of the CDR3 is 12 residues. Per germline, CDR1 MNHNS and CDR2 SASEGT. V lost 6 bases to trimming and J lost 13 bases, with 16 bases between them. CDR3 residues: CASRTPPGPQFF. The DNA of the CDR3 is TGTGCCAGCAGGACCCCCCCCGGACCACAGTTCTTC.

The chain links TRBV4-3 to TRBJ1-5, with a tentative D call TRBD1 (5 bases). The germline V and J ends were trimmed by 0 bases and 7 bases, with 10 bases remaining between them. This CDR3 region has 14 residues. Germline V gene data show CDR1 as LGHNA and CDR2 as YSLEER. CDR3 DNA: TGCGCCAGCAGCCAAGATAATGGGGGGCAGCCCCAGCATTTT. It yields the protein CASSQDNGGQPQHF.

The chain is built from TRBV5-1 and TRBJ2-3, with D possibly being TRBD2 (7 bases). Per germline, CDR1 SGHRS and CDR2 YFSETQ. V was clipped by 3 bases and J by 0 bases, with 11 bases between them. CDR3 size: 15 residues. The CDR3 reads CASSWGGGSTDTQYF. CDR3 bases: TGCGCCAGCAGCTGGGGGGGCGGGAGCACAGATACGCAGTATTTT.

This clonotype was picked up many times. One end of the junction does not line up with germline, which may come from a read error. This rearrangement joins TRBV5-1 to TRBJ2-2, with D tentatively TRBD2 (7 bases). The length of the CDR3 is 13 residues. Germline CDR1 is SGHRS and CDR2 is YFSETQ. The CDR3 DNA follows: TGTGCCAGCAGTTTAGGGGGGGCCGGGGAGCTGTTTTTT. It encodes CASSLGGAGELFF.

This clonotype was found many times. This rearrangement joins TRBV12-3 or TRBV12-4 to TRBJ1-1; the match to TRBD1 covers 7 bases. The V and J ends lost 5 bases and 1 base, in that order; junction bases with no gene match: 4. The CDR3 loop spans 14 amino acids. The CDR3 is CASSTWTGNTEAFF. The CDR3 DNA reads TGTGCCAGCAGTACCTGGACAGGGAACACTGAAGCTTTCTTT.

V and J are TRBV10-2 and TRBJ1-5, with 7 bases aligning to TRBD1. Germline loops: CDR1 WSHSY, CDR2 SAAADI. The V and J ends lost 7 bases and 7 bases, in that order; junction bases with no gene match: 7. The CDR3 contains 13 residues. The CDR3 region has the DNA TGCGCCAGCACGACAGGGCTTGTACAGCCCCAGCATTTT. Residues: CASTTGLVQPQHF.

This clonotype was seen at least ten times. V is TRBV18 and J is TRBJ2-5; D ambiguous. The CDR3 contains 13 residues. CDR1 is KGHSH and CDR2 is LQKENI in the germline V gene. V lost 4 bases to trimming and J lost 3 bases, with 9 bases between them. CDR3 in DNA: TGTGCCAGCTCACTCGGTATCAAAGAGACCCAGTACTTC. Translating it yields CASSLGIKETQYF.

The chain couples TRBV10-3 to TRBJ1-2, with TRBD1 matching over 8 bases. Trimming cost V 8 bases and J 6 bases; bases outside gene matches: 8. The length of the CDR3 is 13 residues. Germline-derived CDR1 and CDR2 are ENHRY and SYGVKD. The CDR3 loop reads CAIPGAGGDGYTF. As DNA, the CDR3 is TGTGCCATCCCCGGGGCAGGGGGCGATGGCTACACCTTC.

Comments on this clonotype: The junction departs from germline at one end; a sequencing error may be responsible. The CDR3 loop reads CASSSRDRGFAGKLFF. The CDR3 bases are TGTGCCAGCAGCTCCCGGGACAGGGGATTTGCCGGGAAGCTGTTTTTT. This chain links TRBV3-1 with TRBJ2-2, with 10 bases matching TRBD1. CDR1 LGHDT and CDR2 YNNKEL come from the germline V gene (reference sequence). CDR3 length: 16 residues.

This clonotype has ten or more counts. The chain employs TRBV24-1 and TRBJ2-1; D ambiguous. The V and J ends lost 4 bases and 8 bases respectively, with 23 bases between them. CDR1 is KGHDR, CDR2 SFDVKD, per germline. The CDR3 runs 17 residues. In DNA form, the CDR3 reads TGTGCCACCAGTGACCCCTTCCGACAATACGGGTCGCATGAGCAGTTCTTC. Its protein product is CATSDPFRQYGSHEQFF.

This clonotype came up many times. The gene calls are TRBV5-1 and TRBJ1-4; D remains unclear. The CDR3 is 12 amino acids. V dropped 4 bases and J dropped 7 bases, with 8 bases sitting between them. Germline lookup yields CDR1 SGHRS and CDR2 YFSETQ. CDR3 DNA: TGCGCCAGCAGCACGGTGGGTGAAAAACTGTTTTTT. It encodes CASSTVGEKLFF.

This clonotype showed up many times. V gene TRBV28 combines with J gene TRBJ1-1, with TRBD1 matching over 7 bases. J was trimmed by 0 bases and V by 4 bases; bases with no gene match: 8. This CDR3 region has 16 residues. Per the germline V gene, CDR1 is MDHEN and CDR2 is SYDVKM. The CDR3 DNA reads as TGTGCCAGCAGTTCAGGACAGGCCGGCATGAACACTGAAGCTTTCTTT. Amino acid sequence: CASSSGQAGMNTEAFF.

Many counts were recorded for this clonotype. For the CDR3, the DNA is TGTGCCAGCTCACAAGGGTGGCAAGAGACCCAGTACTTC. The encoded protein is CASSQGWQETQYF. V gene TRBV18 combines with J gene TRBJ2-5; no definite D call. Germline V gene sequence: CDR1 KGHSH, CDR2 LQKENI. The CDR3 is made up of 13 amino acids. V was pared by 4 bases and J by 2 bases, with 8 bases between.

Worth noting for this clonotype: This may arise from a read error, as a much more abundant clone is one base away. V is TRBV7-8 and J is TRBJ1-5; D unresolved. The CDR3 length is 15 residues. Trimming left V 7 bases short and J 0 bases short, with 13 bases between. The germline CDR1 and CDR2 sequences are SGHVS and FQNEAQ. The CDR3 DNA sequence: TGTGCCAGCAACCCCGGGTTGCGTAGCAATCAGCCCCAGCATTTT. Translation gives CASNPGLRSNQPQHF. Based on the CDR3 plus reference TRBV7-8 and TRBJ1-5, the full variable domain is GAGVSQSPRYKVAKRGQDVALRCDPISGHVSLFWYQQALGQGPEFLTYFQNEAQLDKSGLPSDRFFAERPEGSVSTLKIQRTQQEDSAVYLCASNPGLRSNQPQHFGDGTRLSIL.

This clonotype was seen more than once but under ten times. The chain carries TRBV7-2 and TRBJ1-5, with D tentatively TRBD1 (5 bases). CDR1 SGHTA and CDR2 FQGNSA come from the germline V gene. This CDR3 comprises 16 residues. The V and J ends lost 2 bases and 0 bases respectively, with 11 bases between them. The CDR3 here is CASSLTTVYSNQPQHF. CDR3 nucleotides: TGTGCCAGCAGCTTAACGACAGTTTATAGCAATCAGCCCCAGCATTTT.

With respect to this clonotype: This may be a read error: a much more frequent sequence differs by one nucleotide. The chain joins TRBV6-2 or TRBV6-3 to TRBJ1-5; weak D call: TRBD1 (5 bases). Germline V gives CDR1 MNHEY, CDR2 SVGEGT. CDR3 size: 14 residues. The germline V and J ends were trimmed by 6 bases and 1 base, with 10 bases remaining between them. The CDR3 DNA sequence: TGTGCCAGCAGCTGGACATCGAGCAATCAGCCCCAGCATTTT. This sequence encodes CASSWTSSNQPQHF.

This clonotype was counted only a few times. The chain joins TRBV3-1 to TRBJ2-1; 11 bases are shared with TRBD2. The CDR3 is made up of 17 amino acids. Germline V gives CDR1 LGHDT, CDR2 YNNKEL (reference sequence). Trimming took 2 bases from V and 5 from J; bases not matched to a gene: 8. This chain's CDR3 is CASSQLTGTSGNNEQFF. CDR3 in DNA: TGTGCCAGCAGCCAACTTACCGGGACTAGCGGAAACAATGAGCAGTTCTTC.

This clonotype showed up many times. This sequence joins TRBV3-1 and TRBJ2-2; 9 bases agree with TRBD1. Germline values: CDR1 LGHDT, CDR2 YNNKEL (reference sequence). This CDR3 is 13 amino acids long. V gave up 9 bases and J gave up 7 bases; unmatched junction bases: 6. This CDR3 is CASETGGGGELFF. CDR3 sequence (DNA): TGTGCCAGTGAAACAGGGGGCGGCGGGGAGCTGTTTTTT.

As concerns this clonotype: A much larger clone lies a single base off, so this may be a read error. This chain links TRBV9 with TRBJ1-1, with a weak D call TRBD1 (6 bases). In germline, CDR1 is SGDLS, CDR2 YYNGEE. Trimming left V 6 bases short and J 3 bases short, with 12 bases between. CDR3 length: 13 residues. The CDR3 sequence: CASTTGKDTEAFF. DNA for the CDR3: TGTGCCAGCACCACAGGGAAGGACACTGAAGCTTTCTTT.

CDR3 residues: CAISEPGQGDNSPLHF. CDR3 nucleotides: TGTGCCATCAGTGAGCCGGGACAGGGGGATAATTCACCCCTCCACTTT. The chain carries TRBV10-3 and TRBJ1-6; 11 bases fit TRBD1. CDR3 length equals 16 residues. The trim removed 2 bases at V and 5 bases at J, leaving 2 bases unmatched. Germline V CDR1 and CDR2: ENHRY, SYGVKD.

This clonotype was seen ten or more times. The chain employs TRBV6-1 and TRBJ1-5; a weak D match, TRBD1 (6 bases). Germline V gives CDR1 MNHNS, CDR2 SASEGT. This CDR3 is built from 14 residues. Trimming removed 6 bases at V and 1 base at J, with 10 bases between. The CDR3 here is CASREGGSNQPQHF. The CDR3 bases are TGTGCCAGCAGAGAGGGGGGGAGCAATCAGCCCCAGCATTTT.

A few counts support this clonotype. The chain carries TRBV12-5 and TRBJ1-5, with D possibly TRBD1 on 6 matching bases. CDR3 length equals 13 residues. V was cut by 7 bases and J by 6 bases, with 13 bases left in between. Germline V CDR1 and CDR2: LGHNT, FRNRAP. CDR3 loop: CASAPDRFQPQHF. The DNA of the CDR3 is TGTGCTAGTGCCCCCGACAGGTTTCAGCCCCAGCATTTT.